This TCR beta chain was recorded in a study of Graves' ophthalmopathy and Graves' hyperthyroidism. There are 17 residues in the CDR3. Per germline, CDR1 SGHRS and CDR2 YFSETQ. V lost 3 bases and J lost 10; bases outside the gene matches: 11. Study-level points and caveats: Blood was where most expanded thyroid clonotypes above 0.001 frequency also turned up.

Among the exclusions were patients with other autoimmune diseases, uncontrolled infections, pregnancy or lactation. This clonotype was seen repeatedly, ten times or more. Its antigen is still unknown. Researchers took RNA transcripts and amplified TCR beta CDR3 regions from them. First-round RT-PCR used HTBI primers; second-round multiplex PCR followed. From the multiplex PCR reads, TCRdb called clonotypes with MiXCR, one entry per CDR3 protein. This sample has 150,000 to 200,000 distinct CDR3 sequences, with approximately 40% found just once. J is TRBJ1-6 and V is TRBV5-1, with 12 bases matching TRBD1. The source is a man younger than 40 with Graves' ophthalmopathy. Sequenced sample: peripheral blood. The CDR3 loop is CASSWGTGGSTRSPLHF. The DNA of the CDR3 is TGCGCCAGCAGCTGGGGGACAGGGGGCTCCACGCGGTCACCCCTCCACTTT.